The present T cell receptor (beta chain) was sequenced within a study of T cells in Graves' hyperthyroidism and ophthalmopathy. The germline gives CDR1 SNHLY, CDR2 FYNNEI. The CDR3 length is 11 residues. The V gene lost 8 bases and the J gene lost 12 bases, with 17 bases spanning the gap. TCR beta CDR3 regions were amplified from RNA transcripts. The HTBI primer set was used in a first-round RT-PCR of the TCR CDR3. Via MiXCR, TCRdb re-called the multiplex PCR reads, giving one row per CDR3 protein. The data hold hundreds of thousands of distinct CDR3 sequences, with 16% observed a single time. This clonotype was seen more than once but under ten times.

The source is a woman younger than 30 with Graves' hyperthyroidism. Sequenced: blood. The V and J genes are TRBV2 and TRBJ2-7; TRBD2 might be the D (7 bases). Here the CDR3 reads CASAGAPGAYF. DNA for the CDR3: TGTGCCAGCGCGGGGGCTCCTGGTGCGTACTTC.